This T cell receptor beta chain was captured by sequencing in a study of metastatic and nonmetastatic thyroid tumors. With MiXCR, TCRdb reprocessed the PCR reads. This table has 15,000 or so clones, roughly 25% appearing once. This clone was recorded many times. Patients had received no treatment of any kind before thyroid surgery. The CDR3 consists of 18 residues. Unmatched junction bases numbered 12, after V lost 5 bases and J lost 2 bases. CDR1 and CDR2 from the germline V gene are SGHNT and YENEEA. Sequencing was carried out using tumor tissue. The sequence was collected from a female donor with papillary thyroid cancer or a benign thyroid nodule (not recorded which). Some clones in this sample may be carry-over from other donors' samples. This rearrangement joins TRBV11-3 to TRBJ2-1; 10 bases align to TRBD2. The CDR3 DNA reads TGTGCCAGCAGCAGTTTAAGGGGACTAGCGTATCCCTACAATGAGCAGTTCTTC. This gives the protein CASSSLRGLAYPYNEQFF.